Presented here are 19 T cell receptor beta chains from one specimen sequenced in a study of tumor and adjacent non-tumor tissue in lung cancer. A modified ARM-PCR protocol with three rounds of nested PCR amplified TCRbeta. TCRdb re-analysed the multiplex PCR reads in MiXCR, keeping a single row per CDR3 protein. The data contain approximately 62,000 distinct CDR3 sequences, about 55% of them singletons. This sample's RNA came from whole unsorted tissue. This non-tumor lung sample came from over 3 cm beyond the tumor edge. Sample: distant non-tumor lung tissue. These TCRs come from a man aged 70 or older with non-small cell lung cancer.

As regards this clonotype: Since the CDR3 does not end with the conserved phenylalanine or tryptophan, this likely comes from a read error. The chain links TRBV11-2 to TRBJ2-5; D uncertain. Germline V gene sequence: CDR1 SGHAT, CDR2 FQNNGV. Trimming took off 2 bases at V and 7 bases at J, with 17 bases between the two ends. The CDR3 is 15 residues long. The CDR3 DNA reads as TGTGCCAGCAGCTTAAGCCGTGGGGATTTAATGACCCAGTACATC. It specifies CASSLSRGDLMTQYI.

This clonotype has a handful of counts. The V call is TRBV2, the J call TRBJ2-7, with D perhaps TRBD2 (6 bases). The CDR3 spans 11 residues. Per germline, CDR1 SNHLY and CDR2 FYNNEI. V was trimmed by 7 bases and J by 3 bases, leaving 7 bases between them. CDR3 coding DNA: TGTGCCAGCAAAGCGGGCTACGAGCAGTACTTC. Translating gives CASKAGYEQYF.

This clonotype showed up just a few times. This sequence may be a read error, since a much larger clone differs from it by one base. The V and J genes are TRBV10-2 and TRBJ2-7; a possible D gene is TRBD1 (6 bases). The germline V and J ends were trimmed by 4 bases and 3 bases, with 10 bases remaining between them. The CDR3 is made up of 13 amino acids. Germline V gene lookup returns CDR1 WSHSY and CDR2 SAAADI. The CDR3 nucleotides are TGCGCCAGCAGTGTCAGGGGAGACTACGAGCAGTACTTC. This encodes CASSVRGDYEQYF.

This clonotype came up a few times. A read error is possible here, since a much larger clone lies one base away. The chain combines TRBV29-1 with TRBJ1-2; D unresolved. CDR1 is SQVTM and CDR2 is ANQGSEA in the germline V gene. CDR3 size: 12 residues. The CDR3 protein is CSVDSGLYGYAF. Written as DNA, the CDR3 is TGCAGCGTTGATAGCGGCCTCTATGGCTACGCCTTC.

About this clonotype: This likely comes from a read error, as the CDR3 has no conserved phenylalanine or tryptophan at its end. The chain combines TRBV6-5 with TRBJ1-1, with D unresolved. This CDR3 region has 12 residues. In germline, CDR1 is MNHEY, CDR2 SVGAGI. The CDR3 is CGSSHMNTVAFL. CDR3 DNA sequence: TGTGGCAGCAGCCATATGAACACTGTAGCTTTCCTT.

Within the sample, this clonotype is medium-sized. V gene TRBV6-5 combines with J gene TRBJ1-1; D gene uncertain. Germline CDR1 reads MNHEY; CDR2 reads SVGAGI. V was shortened by 7 bases and J by 1 base, with 13 bases between the two germline ends. This CDR3 has 14 amino acids. This CDR3 reads CASTRDLGNTEAFF. The CDR3 nucleotides are TGTGCCAGCACCCGGGATCTAGGGAACACTGAAGCTTTCTTT.

V gene TRBV28 combines with J gene TRBJ1-6; D gene uncertain. The germline gives CDR1 MDHEN, CDR2 SYDVKM. The CDR3 spans 15 residues. V lost 6 bases and J lost 7, with 16 bases in between. CDR3 in amino acids: CASSPTVGGNSPLHF. In DNA form, the CDR3 reads TGTGCCAGCAGCCCGACCGTAGGTGGGAATTCACCCCTCCACTTT.

As for this clonotype: Its ends do not fully match the called genes, so a read error is possible. The J gene is TRBJ1-2, the V gene TRBV5-1, with D possibly matching TRBD1 (6 bases). Germline CDR1 reads SGHRS; CDR2 reads YFSETQ. The CDR3 loop spans 14 amino acids. The CDR3 spells CTSSLGGPLNGYTF. Written as DNA, the CDR3 is TGCACCAGCAGCTTGGGGGGGCCTTTGAATGGCTACACCTTC.

This clonotype was counted ten times or more. V is TRBV6-5 and J is TRBJ1-2; 10 positions agree with TRBD1. Germline assignment: CDR1 MNHEY and CDR2 SVGAGI. With 6 bases clipped from V and 2 bases from J, the junction kept 15 bases outside the gene matches. The CDR3 consists of 18 residues. CDR3 sequence (DNA): TGTGCCAGCAGACCAACTTCCCAGACAGGGGGCGGAAACTATGGCTACACCTTC. Amino acids: CASRPTSQTGGGNYGYTF.

The genes are TRBV27 and TRBJ1-2; D uncertain. Germline V gene sequence: CDR1 MNHEY, CDR2 SMNVEV (reference sequence). V gave up 2 bases and J gave up 6 bases, with 10 bases separating them. This CDR3 region has 13 residues. The CDR3 region is CASSLAGIDGYTF. The CDR3 DNA reads as TGTGCCAGCAGTTTAGCGGGGATTGATGGCTACACCTTC.

A word on this clonotype: A much larger clone lies a single base off, so this may be a read error. The gene calls are TRBV12-3 or TRBV12-4 and TRBJ2-3; 9 nucleotides align to TRBD2. The CDR3 loop spans 17 amino acids. CDR3 in amino acids: CASSSQTSGFSTDTQCF. CDR3 nucleotide sequence: TGTGCCAGCAGTTCCCAGACTAGCGGTTTTAGCACAGATACGCAGTGTTTT.

This clonotype is judged medium-sized. The genes are TRBV12-3 or TRBV12-4 and TRBJ2-2; TRBD2 agrees at 14 bases. V gave up 6 bases and J gave up 2 bases; unmatched junction bases: 5. The CDR3 is 17 amino acids. The CDR3 DNA is TGTGCCAGCAGAAGGACTAGCGGGGGGCTAAACACCGGGGAGCTGTTTTTT. It specifies CASRRTSGGLNTGELFF.

The chain recombines TRBV5-1 with TRBJ2-7; D uncertain. The CDR3 extends over 12 amino acids. V lost 4 bases to trimming and J lost 4 bases, with 9 bases between them. Germline loops: CDR1 SGHRS, CDR2 YFSETQ. CDR3 sequence (DNA): TGCGCCAGCAGCACCACTGGGTACGAGCAGTACTTC. Translating it yields CASSTTGYEQYF.

This rearrangement joins TRBV24-1 to TRBJ2-2; TRBD2 is a possible D gene (5 bases). CDR3 length: 16 amino acids. Per the germline V gene, CDR1 is KGHDR and CDR2 is SFDVKD. Trimming took 5 bases from V and 4 from J, leaving 16 bases between them. The CDR3 DNA reads as TGTGCCACCAGTGGGAGGCAGGAGATGGGCACCGGGGAGCTGTTTTTT. This codes for CATSGRQEMGTGELFF.

Remarks on this clonotype: One junction end does not reproduce the germline sequence, and a read error may be involved. The V call is TRBV11-2, the J call TRBJ1-2, with D unclear. The CDR3 totals 15 residues. Germline loops: CDR1 SGHAT, CDR2 FQNNGV. The CDR3 nucleotides read TGTGCCGGCAGGTTAACCCCCGGAATGAGCTATGGCTACACCTTC. Amino acid sequence: CAGRLTPGMSYGYTF.

On this clonotype itself: The germline gene is not matched at one end of the junction; a read error may be the cause. The chain joins TRBV20-1 to TRBJ2-1, with 9 bases lining up with TRBD2. From germline, CDR1 is DFQATT and CDR2 SNEGSKA (reference sequence). CDR3 length: 16 residues. The CDR3 DNA is TGTAGTGCTGCCCTAGGGGTAGCGGGAGTCATGAATGAGCAGTTCTTC. Protein sequence: CSAALGVAGVMNEQFF.

A note on this clonotype: Possible read error: a much larger clone is one base away. Here the CDR3 DNA reads TGTGCCACCAGTGTCGCTGACAGCCGCAATCAGCCCCAGCATTTT. Encoded protein: CATSVADSRNQPQHF. V and J are TRBV24-1 and TRBJ1-5; a possible D gene is TRBD1 (5 bases). The CDR3 sequence is 15 residues long. Trimming removed 5 bases from V and 2 bases from J, with 12 bases in between. The germline V gene encodes CDR1 KGHDR and CDR2 SFDVKD.

As for this clonotype: One junction end does not reproduce the germline sequence, and a read error may be involved. V is TRBV11-3 and J is TRBJ2-1; 10 bases agree with TRBD2. In germline, CDR1 is SGHNT, CDR2 YENEEA. The CDR3 loop spans 15 amino acids. The CDR3 nucleotides read TGTGCCTGCAGCTTTCTAGCGGGGGTTAACGATGAGCTGTTCTTC. It translates to CACSFLAGVNDELFF.

The table lists this clonotype with a few counts. This could be a read error, since a much larger clone is one nucleotide away. The V gene is TRBV19, the J gene TRBJ1-2, with D tentatively TRBD1 (6 bases). Germline V gene sequence: CDR1 LNHDA, CDR2 SQIVND (reference sequence). The CDR3 has 12 residues. V lost 3 bases and J lost 12, with 14 bases in between. In nucleotides, the CDR3 is TGTGCCAGTAGTATCCACAGGGACGGCAACACCTTC. Its protein product is CASSIHRDGNTF.